These T cell receptor beta chains were read from a single sample in a study of Graves' ophthalmopathy and Graves' hyperthyroidism. TCRdb redid the calling of the multiplex PCR reads with MiXCR, one entry per CDR3 protein. The table lists some 350,000 distinct CDR3 sequences, about 17% of them singletons. Specimen: peripheral blood. These receptors all come from an adult woman with stable Graves' hyperthyroidism. Each CDR3 is given with its conserved first and last residue. D genes are given only for firm matches. The listing skips clone size in some rows; elsewhere it reads once, few, many or a size class.

many,TRBV20-1,.,TRBJ2-3,CSARSGSSTDTQYF,TGCAGTGCTAGGTCCGGGTCTAGCACAGATACGCAGTATTTT
many,TRBV6-2/TRBV6-3,TRBD2,TRBJ2-7,CASSSLAGVTSYEQYF,TGTGCCAGCAGTTCCTTAGCGGGAGTTACCTCCTACGAGCAGTACTTC
many,TRBV7-9,.,TRBJ2-5,CASSLRPGTEKETQYF,TGTGCCAGCAGCTTACGACCCGGGACGGAGAAAGAGACCCAGTACTTC
many,TRBV11-2,.,TRBJ1-3,CASSPGGPGADGNTIYF,TGTGCCAGCAGCCCAGGAGGGCCAGGGGCGGATGGAAACACCATATATTTT
many,TRBV9,.,TRBJ1-5,CASSLGGNSNQPQHF,TGTGCCAGCAGCCTAGGGGGGAATAGCAATCAGCCCCAGCATTTT
many,TRBV20-1,.,TRBJ2-2,CSAKRLGLVAPGELFF,TGCAGTGCTAAGAGGTTAGGACTCGTCGCCCCCGGGGAGCTGTTTTTT
many,TRBV19,.,TRBJ1-1,CASTWGMNTEAFF,TGTGCCAGCACTTGGGGTATGAACACTGAAGCTTTCTTT
.,TRBV9,TRBD2,TRBJ2-2,CASSVVGRAPTGELFF,TGTGCCAGCAGCGTAGTCGGGAGGGCCCCCACCGGGGAGCTGTTTTTT
many,TRBV11-2,TRBD1,TRBJ1-5,CASSLGSQGGQPQHF,TGTGCCAGCAGCCTAGGGTCACAGGGGGGTCAGCCCCAGCATTTT
many,TRBV12-3/TRBV12-4,.,TRBJ1-1,CASNVGQPNTEAFF,TGTGCCAGCAATGTGGGACAACCGAACACTGAAGCTTTCTTT